This T cell receptor (beta chain) appears in the sequencing data of a study of blood T cell repertoires in COVID-19 (dated by TCRdb to the early 2020s). General notes on the study: The collaborator samples originated in the United States, Italy and Spain and spanned the acute and convalescent phases of COVID-19. Where HLA class I and class II types were available, the types were taken from metadata supplied by the sample provider, not from assay-based typing. The dataset comprised deeply sampled blood TCRbeta repertoires from subjects exposed to, actively infected with, or recovered from COVID-19. The prospective study material was composed of cDNA or gDNA derived from T cells, B-cell-depleted T cells, or PBMCs. A de-identified subject ID, COVID-19 status, age in years and sex were almost always included in the sample metadata. The repertoires were released in a freely available public database meant as a resource for research on the immune response to SARS-CoV-2. Samples were obtained from the ongoing ImmuneRACE study (first 160 participants) and from about 1,300 subjects provided by 6 global collaborators.

Each collaborating institution followed its own protocols to collect whole blood in K2EDTA tubes. For TCRbeta analysis, collaborators shipped samples as frozen whole blood, isolated PBMCs, or DNA extracted from either of those sample types. With regard to this clone: Its antigen remains undetermined. The sample holds no much larger clone one base away, and base qualities are not on file.

Inclusive of the bounding cysteine and phenylalanine, the CDR3 is 12 residues long. The retained sequence is limited to the CDR3, 36 bases, with the frame set at the first base. The junction shows trimming of 2 bases on V and 4 bases on J, plus 5 bases between the germline ends. Study-wide conclusions, independent of this receptor: Clinical and demographic metadata were provided uncurated, with the amount varying by source and participant.

TCRbeta CDR3 regions were amplified from genomic DNA using the immunoSEQ Assay, a bias-controlled multiplex PCR. Under the source paper's analysis protocol: The number of nucleated cells in each sample was estimated from the amplification of reference gene primers within the assay. Sequence reads were collapsed and filtered to measure the absolute abundance of every unique TCRbeta CDR3 rearrangement. For each sample, productive Simpson clonality was calculated as the square root of Simpson's diversity index across productive rearrangements. This is the immuneACCESS table as TCRdb keeps it, with only in-frame sequences that have V and J called. A part of the clones is gone; compared with another copy, unresolved V genes explain less than half, and the rest is unexplained. The D gene and trimming were derived from the DNA, and the V and J assignments and clone size from that table. In all, the sample holds some 150,000 clones, and around four fifths of those were seen once. Roughly 3% of the sample is taken by the ten largest.

The rearrangement combines TRBV12-3 or TRBV12-4 with TRBJ1-2; TRBD1 is perhaps the D gene, given 5 matching bases. Sequenced sample: peripheral blood. This clonotype originated in a woman in her thirties or forties with active or convalescent COVID-19. CDR3 loop: CASSLRGYGYTF. At the DNA level, the sequence is TGTGCCAGCAGTTTAAGGGGCTATGGCTACACCTTC.